Listed here are 18 T cell receptor beta chains from one sample, sequenced in a study of blood T cell repertoires in COVID-19. Clones were read by immunoSEQ multiplex PCR, and TCRdb kept only the in-frame ones, dropping some. The repertoire includes around 100,000 clones, approximately 80% of them detected once, and more than 20% sits in the top ten. The sequenced sample was peripheral blood. Receptors were obtained from a man in his sixties with acute or convalescent COVID-19.

The J gene is TRBJ1-5, the V gene TRBV24-1; TRBD1 matches at 8 bases. CDR1 is KGHDR, CDR2 SFDVKD, per germline. This CDR3 comprises 15 residues. The trim removed 3 bases at V and 7 bases at J, leaving 7 bases unmatched. For the CDR3, the DNA is TGTGCCACCAGTGATCCCCGGACAGGGACCCAGCCCCAGCATTTT. Its protein is CATSDPRTGTQPQHF.

CDR3 sequence: CASSQEISQNSPLHF. The CDR3 bases are TGCGCCAGCAGCCAAGAGATATCCCAGAATTCACCCCTCCACTTT. The V gene is TRBV4-1, the J gene TRBJ1-6; D ambiguous. V was pared by 0 bases and J by 7 bases, with 10 bases between. The CDR3 loop spans 15 amino acids. Germline CDR1 MGHRA, CDR2 YSYEKL.

The rearrangement uses TRBV21-1 and TRBJ2-7; TRBD2, the D gene given by the table, was not confirmed from the DNA. TRBV21-1 is assigned pseudogene status. This CDR3 spans 17 amino acids. CDR3 sequence reads: CASSKAKKLRVPYEQYV. CDR3 DNA: TGTGCCAGCAGCAAAGCGAAAAAGCTGCGTGTCCCCTACGAGCAGTACGTC.

This clone was detected once. This chain links TRBV24-1 with TRBJ2-1; 10 bases are shared with TRBD2. CDR3 length: 15 residues. In germline, CDR1 is KGHDR, CDR2 SFDVKD. V lost 1 base, J lost 4 bases, and 0 bases stayed unmatched. The DNA of the CDR3 is TGTGCCACCAGTGATTTACTAGCGGGGTACAATGAGCAGTTCTTC. This codes for CATSDLLAGYNEQFF.

As for this clone: Other DNA sequences from this sample encode an identical CDR3 as well. This chain joins TRBV5-1 and TRBJ2-5; unclear D gene. Germline V CDR1 and CDR2: SGHRS, YFSETQ. Trimming took 4 bases from V and 1 from J, leaving 2 bases between them. The CDR3 extends over 11 amino acids. CDR3: CASSLQETQYF. The CDR3 coding sequence is TGCGCCAGCAGCCTCCAAGAGACCCAGTACTTC.

This clone was counted a single time. The gene calls are TRBV28 and TRBJ2-1, with 13 bases that match TRBD2. The germline CDR1 and CDR2 sequences are MDHEN and SYDVKM. This CDR3 comprises 16 residues. Unmatched junction bases numbered 5, after V lost 3 bases and J lost 6 bases. The CDR3 sequence is CASSFWTSGGSNEQFF. The CDR3 DNA sequence: TGTGCCAGCAGTTTTTGGACTAGCGGGGGAAGCAATGAGCAGTTCTTC.

The gene calls are TRBV7-9 and TRBJ1-2; D gene uncertain. The CDR3 extends over 13 amino acids. CDR1 and CDR2 from the germline V gene are SEHNR and FQNEAQ (reference sequence). Deletions cut 4 bases from V and 3 bases from J, with 9 bases between. The CDR3 sequence is CASSSPRDYGYTF. The CDR3 nucleotides read TGTGCCAGCAGCTCCCCTCGGGACTATGGCTACACCTTC.

The chain uses TRBV6-2 or TRBV6-3 and TRBJ2-3; 13 bases match TRBD2. V was pared by 1 base and J by 1 base, with 5 bases of the junction left unmatched. CDR1 is MNHEY, CDR2 SVGEGT, per germline. The CDR3 runs to 18 residues. The CDR3, as DNA: TGTGCCAGCAGTTACTACTCCGGGACTAGCGGGGGCACAGATACGCAGTATTTT. This gives the protein CASSYYSGTSGGTDTQYF.

The J gene is TRBJ1-4, the V gene TRBV16, with D unresolved. CDR1 is KGHSY, CDR2 FQNENV, per germline. V was cut by 4 bases and J by 7 bases, with 7 bases left in between. This CDR3 contains 12 residues. The CDR3 region is CASSPRGEKLFF. The CDR3 DNA reads TGTGCCAGCAGCCCTCGGGGTGAAAAACTGTTTTTT.

The rearrangement uses TRBV5-1 and TRBJ2-5; a weak D match, TRBD2 (6 bases). Trimming shortened V by 7 bases and J by 5 bases, and 15 bases separated the two germline ends. CDR1 and CDR2 (germline): SGHRS, YFSETQ. The CDR3 length is 13 residues. CDR3 nucleotides: TGCGCCAGCGGCGGGGCCCCACGGGAGACCCAGTACTTC. Translated, it gives CASGGAPRETQYF.

The chain combines TRBV5-6 with TRBJ2-6; D unresolved. The CDR3 sequence is 15 residues long. Trimming took 2 bases from V and 2 from J, leaving 8 bases between them. From germline, CDR1 is SGHDT and CDR2 YYEEEE. The CDR3: CASSFLRTGANVLTF. DNA of the CDR3: TGTGCCAGCAGCTTTTTGAGGACTGGGGCCAACGTCCTGACTTTC.

The gene calls are TRBV18 and TRBJ2-1; D remains ambiguous. The V end was cut by 6 bases, the J end by 7 bases, with 7 bases between. CDR3 size: 11 residues. Germline V gene lookup returns CDR1 KGHSH and CDR2 LQKENI. In nucleotides, the CDR3 is TGTGCCAGCTCCCCCAATAATGAGCAGTTCTTC. Protein: CASSPNNEQFF.

The V gene is TRBV7-8, the J gene TRBJ2-1, with TRBD1 matching 7 bases. Germline values: CDR1 SGHVS, CDR2 FQNEAQ. The CDR3 loop spans 13 amino acids. The trim removed 5 bases at V and 8 bases at J, leaving 6 bases unmatched. The CDR3 nucleotides are TGTGCCAGCAGCAAGGGGGCTATTCATGAGCAGTTCTTC. Amino acids: CASSKGAIHEQFF.

V and J are TRBV12-3 or TRBV12-4 and TRBJ1-1; D not resolved. The V end lost 3 bases, the J end lost 1 base, and 6 bases lay between the germline ends. The CDR3 covers 13 residues. The CDR3 here is CASSFGQNTEAFF. The CDR3, as DNA: TGTGCCAGCAGTTTTGGGCAGAACACTGAAGCTTTCTTT.

V is TRBV5-1 and J is TRBJ1-1, with 11 bases that match TRBD1. The CDR3 has 16 residues. Germline CDR1 and CDR2: SGHRS and YFSETQ. V lost 4 bases and J lost 0; bases outside the gene matches: 5. The CDR3 sequence is CASSPDRGRVNTEAFF. CDR3 DNA: TGCGCCAGCAGCCCGGACAGGGGGCGGGTGAACACTGAAGCTTTCTTT.

This rearrangement joins TRBV5-5 to TRBJ1-2, with a possible D match to TRBD1 (6 bases). Germline loops: CDR1 SGHKS, CDR2 YYEKEE (reference sequence). The CDR3 is made up of 18 amino acids. Trimming stripped 1 base from V and 5 bases from J, with 24 bases between. CDR3 loop: CASSLYGDTTSRHYGYTF. Written as DNA, the CDR3 is TGTGCCAGCAGCTTGTATGGGGACACCACTTCCCGCCATTATGGCTACACCTTC.

J is TRBJ2-2 and V is TRBV7-2; D may be TRBD2 (6 bases). CDR1 is SGHTA, CDR2 FQGNSA, per germline. Trimming stripped 8 bases from V and 2 bases from J, with 18 bases between. The CDR3 runs to 16 residues. Written as DNA, the CDR3 is TGTGCCAGCGAAGTGACTGGGGGGTCCAACACCGGGGAGCTGTTTTTT. It codes for CASEVTGGSNTGELFF.

The rearrangement uses TRBV7-5 and TRBJ1-2; TRBD1 was called by the table and not checked on the DNA. TRBV7-5 is recorded as a pseudogene. The CDR3 consists of 14 residues. CDR3 in amino acids: CARSSTGGGYGYTF. The DNA for the CDR3 is TGTGCCAGAAGCTCGACAGGGGGCGGCTATGGCTACACCTTC.